This entry describes one T cell receptor (beta chain). These data are taken from a study of blood T cell repertoires in COVID-19. Germline CDR1 LGHDT, CDR2 YNNKEL (reference sequence). The CDR3 totals 13 residues. Trimming pared 1 base from V and 4 bases from J, leaving 7 bases between. Original handling: It was from reference gene primer amplification that nucleated cell counts were estimated. This table comes from immunoSEQ multiplex PCR, and its TCRdb copy is limited to in-frame clones, with some not included. The DNA was the basis for D and trimming; V, J and clone size are from that table. Here the sample spans around 200,000 clones, about nine tenths being singletons. Cohorts were based on clinical histories the participants reported.

V usage is TRBV3-1 (or the pseudogene TRBV3-2) and J usage is TRBJ1-2, with D unresolved. The source of this sequence is a woman between 35 and 50 years old with acute COVID-19. The sequencing input was PBMCs or T cells enriched from blood (not recorded which). The CDR3 bases are TGTGCCAGCAGCCAAGGAGGGTCCTATGGCTACACCTTC. Protein product: CASSQGGSYGYTF.